This T cell receptor (beta chain) originates from a study of blood T cell repertoires in COVID-19. Study summary: T cells, B-cell-depleted T cells, or PBMCs supplied cDNA or gDNA.

From germline, CDR1 is GTSNPN and CDR2 SVGIG (reference sequence). The CDR3 extends over 14 amino acids. V was clipped by 2 bases and J by 3 bases, with 11 bases between them. Clones were read by immunoSEQ multiplex PCR, and TCRdb kept only the in-frame ones, dropping some. The data hold 220,000 or so clones, with around 83% observed a single time. Followed longitudinally, the Seattle patients had been enrolled during active infection. The receptor was isolated from an elderly woman with COVID-19, enrolled during active disease. The chain couples TRBV30 to TRBJ1-3, with D possibly being TRBD1 (5 bases). Input material: peripheral blood. This CDR3 reads CAWSNRGGGNTIYF. The CDR3 coding sequence is TGTGCCTGGAGTAACCGGGGGGGTGGAAACACCATATATTTT. The full variable domain, in which reference TRBV30 and TRBJ1-3 provide the parts outside the CDR3, is SQTIHQWPATLVQPVGSPLSLECTVEGTSNPNLYWYRQAAGRGLQLLFYSVGIGQISSEVPQNLSASRPQDRQFILSSKKLLLSDSGFYLCAWSNRGGGNTIYFGEGSWLTVV.